This entry describes one TCR beta chain. Antigen: not known. Autoimmune disease history or systemic immunosuppression led to patients being barred. Libraries were prepared by immunoSEQ multiplex PCR; TCRdb keeps only in-frame clonotypes and omits some of them. The repertoire has 50,000 to 65,000 clones, 92% of them found once; the top ten carry more than 20%. The data belong to a study of OX40 agonist ivuxolimab in advanced cancers. Study-level information: Every 2 weeks, patients received ivuxolimab intravenously, dosed at 0.01 to 10 mg/kg.

Study conclusions and caveats: Fewer expanded clones were found on average in CD4+ than in CD8+ T cells.

Germline CDR1 is LNHDA and CDR2 is SQIVND (reference sequence). This CDR3 contains 14 residues. Trimming pared 1 base from V and 2 bases from J, leaving 8 bases between. Sample: CD4+ or CD8+ T cells sorted from blood, taken in a trial of the OX40 agonist ivuxolimab. The source is an adult with an advanced solid tumor such as melanoma, head and neck, liver or kidney cancer. V and J are TRBV19 and TRBJ2-5; no firm D call. CDR3 loop: CASSIGQEQETQYF. CDR3 in DNA: TGTGCCAGTAGTATAGGCCAGGAGCAAGAGACCCAGTACTTC. Full variable domain (outside the CDR3, taken from reference TRBV19 and TRBJ2-5): DGGITQSPKYLFRKEGQNVTLSCEQNLNHDAMYWYRQDPGQGLRLIYYSQIVNDFQKGDIAEGYSVSREKKESFPLTVTSAQKNPTAFYLCASSIGQEQETQYFGPGTRLLVL.